These T cell receptor beta chains were read from a single sample in a study of response to subunit inactivated influenza vaccine. From the RT-PCR reads, TCRdb called clonotypes with MiXCR, one entry per CDR3 protein. The sample yields about 570,000 distinct CDR3 sequences, 12% seen once. Sequenced here: PBMCs from blood, sampled on the day of vaccination. These receptors were taken from a man between 50 and 59 years old who received an inactivated influenza vaccine. Both conserved end residues are part of each CDR3. Fields, in order: V gene, clone size, D gene, J gene, CDR3 protein, CDR3 DNA. A D gene is named only where the DNA matches it firmly. Only part of the rows carry a size: once, few, many, or a class if the clone is expanded.

>TRBV10-3|few|.|TRBJ2-3
CAISDGDTDTQYF
TGTGCCATCAGTGATGGGGACACAGATACGCAGTATTTT
>TRBV3-1|.|.|TRBJ2-7
CASSQEAGSYEQYF
TGTGCCAGCAGCCAAGAAGCCGGTTCCTACGAGCAGTACTTC
>TRBV21-1|.|.|TRBJ2-1
CASSNITGYNEQFF
TGTGCCAGCAGCAATATAACAGGGTACAATGAGCAGTTCTTC
>TRBV6-2/TRBV6-3|few|.|TRBJ2-3
CASSYFGGTRTDTQYF
TGTGCCAGCAGTTACTTCGGTGGGACGCGGACAGATACGCAGTATTTT
>TRBV19|.|.|TRBJ2-5
CASSISGGAYQETQYF
TGTGCCAGTAGTATTAGCGGAGGGGCCTACCAAGAGACCCAGTACTTC
>TRBV3-1|few|TRBD2|TRBJ2-7
CASSQVLLAGVGGYEQYF
TGTGCCAGCAGCCAAGTGCTACTAGCGGGAGTGGGGGGCTACGAGCAGTACTTC
>TRBV5-1|few|.|TRBJ2-2
CASSLERLRAGELFF
TGCGCCAGCAGCTTGGAACGTCTTAGGGCCGGGGAGCTGTTTTTT
>TRBV4-3|few|.|TRBJ2-7
CASSQDVGGFRDQKAYEQYF
TGCGCCAGCAGCCAAGACGTAGGAGGATTCCGGGACCAAAAGGCCTACGAGCAGTACTTC
>TRBV30|.|TRBD1|TRBJ2-7
CAWSADRDYEQYF
TGTGCCTGGAGTGCGGACAGGGACTACGAGCAGTACTTC
>TRBV12-3/TRBV12-4|few|TRBD1|TRBJ2-7
CASSFLDRDYEQYF
TGTGCCAGCAGTTTTCTTGACAGGGACTACGAGCAGTACTTC
>TRBV29-1|many|TRBD2|TRBJ2-1
CSTAGGSYNEQFF
TGCAGCACAGCGGGAGGCTCCTACAATGAGCAGTTCTTC
>TRBV28|.|.|TRBJ2-1
CASSFSGADEQFF
TGTGCCAGCAGTTTCTCGGGGGCCGATGAGCAGTTCTTC
>TRBV7-9|many|TRBD1|TRBJ1-2
CASSLFYPGQGRGYTF
TGTGCCAGCAGCTTATTCTATCCTGGACAGGGTCGAGGCTACACCTTC
>TRBV20-1|few|.|TRBJ1-4
CSARRGPGGEKLFF
TGCAGTGCTAGACGGGGACCCGGGGGCGAAAAACTGTTTTTT
>TRBV6-1|.|.|TRBJ2-7
CASSRATGLREQYF
TGTGCCAGCAGCCGCGCGACTGGCCTCAGGGAGCAGTACTTC
>TRBV20-1|.|.|TRBJ2-1
CSAAPSGRTYNEQFF
TGCAGTGCTGCCCCTTCGGGAAGAACCTACAATGAGCAGTTCTTC
>TRBV5-1|many|TRBD1|TRBJ2-5
CASSLGQGMMETQYF
TGCGCCAGCAGCCTAGGACAGGGGATGATGGAGACCCAGTACTTC
>TRBV12-3/TRBV12-4|many|.|TRBJ2-1
CASSPFPSGEQFF
TGTGCCAGCAGTCCCTTCCCCTCGGGTGAGCAGTTCTTC
>TRBV2|many|TRBD2|TRBJ2-3
CASRPGTSSTDTQYF
TGTGCCAGCCGCCCCGGGACTAGCTCAACAGATACGCAGTATTTT
>TRBV5-1|few|.|TRBJ2-5
CASSLEGRREETQYF
TGCGCCAGCAGCTTGGAGGGTCGCAGGGAAGAGACCCAGTACTTC
>TRBV12-3/TRBV12-4|.|TRBD1|TRBJ2-5
CASSWTGGLETQYF
TGTGCCAGCAGTTGGACAGGGGGCCTTGAGACCCAGTACTTC
>TRBV5-1|few|.|TRBJ2-7
CASSTEGPYEQYF
TGCGCCAGCAGTACGGAGGGGCCCTACGAGCAGTACTTC
>TRBV7-9|.|.|TRBJ2-1
CASRPGINSYNEQFF
TGTGCCAGCAGACCAGGGATTAACTCCTACAATGAGCAGTTCTTC
>TRBV9|.|.|TRBJ2-7
CASSASTGPYEQYF
TGTGCCAGCAGCGCCTCGACAGGACCCTACGAGCAGTACTTC
>TRBV24-1|few|TRBD2|TRBJ2-2
CATSEMTSGGFANTGELFF
TGTGCCACCAGTGAGATGACTAGCGGGGGGTTCGCGAACACCGGGGAGCTGTTTTTT
>TRBV3-1|few|.|TRBJ2-1
CASSQDGLSLSYNEQFF
TGTGCCAGCAGCCAAGATGGACTCTCCCTGTCCTACAATGAGCAGTTCTTC
>TRBV20-1|few|.|TRBJ2-7
CSAQIDDEQYF
TGCAGTGCCCAAATAGATGACGAGCAGTACTTC
>TRBV27|.|TRBD2|TRBJ2-3
CASTIGASGGTDTQYF
TGTGCCAGCACCATCGGGGCTAGCGGGGGTACAGATACGCAGTATTTT
>TRBV6-4|few|TRBD1|TRBJ1-2
CASRGPITGTAFWDYGYTF
TGTGCCAGCAGGGGCCCGATCACCGGGACAGCCTTCTGGGACTATGGCTACACCTTC
>TRBV11-2|few|TRBD1|TRBJ1-2
CASSTTGGDNYGYTF
TGTGCCAGCAGCACTACAGGGGGCGATAACTATGGCTACACCTTC
>TRBV6-2/TRBV6-3|few|TRBD1|TRBJ2-1
CASSYRMGQRGNEQFF
TGTGCCAGCAGTTATCGAATGGGACAGAGAGGAAATGAGCAGTTCTTC
>TRBV20-1|.|TRBD2|TRBJ2-5
CSAFRAGVQETQYF
TGCAGTGCTTTCCGAGCGGGAGTTCAAGAGACCCAGTACTTC
>TRBV5-1|many|TRBD2|TRBJ2-1
CASRLAGAPRSSYNEQFF
TGCGCCAGCAGACTAGCGGGGGCCCCGAGGAGCTCCTACAATGAGCAGTTCTTC
>TRBV19|few|.|TRBJ2-3
CASSSARRDTFTDTQYF
TGTGCCAGTAGTTCCGCAAGGCGGGACACCTTTACAGATACGCAGTATTTT
>TRBV28|.|.|TRBJ2-1
CASSLGVALGSYNEQFF
TGTGCCAGCAGTTTAGGTGTGGCCCTCGGGTCCTACAATGAGCAGTTCTTC
>TRBV4-3|few|TRBD2|TRBJ2-3
CASSQGVAGLSHPDTQYF
TGCGCCAGCAGCCAAGGAGTAGCGGGATTAAGCCACCCAGATACGCAGTATTTT
>TRBV7-2|.|TRBD2|TRBJ2-5
CASSLGLAGPQETQYF
TGTGCCAGCAGCTTAGGCCTAGCGGGGCCCCAAGAGACCCAGTACTTC